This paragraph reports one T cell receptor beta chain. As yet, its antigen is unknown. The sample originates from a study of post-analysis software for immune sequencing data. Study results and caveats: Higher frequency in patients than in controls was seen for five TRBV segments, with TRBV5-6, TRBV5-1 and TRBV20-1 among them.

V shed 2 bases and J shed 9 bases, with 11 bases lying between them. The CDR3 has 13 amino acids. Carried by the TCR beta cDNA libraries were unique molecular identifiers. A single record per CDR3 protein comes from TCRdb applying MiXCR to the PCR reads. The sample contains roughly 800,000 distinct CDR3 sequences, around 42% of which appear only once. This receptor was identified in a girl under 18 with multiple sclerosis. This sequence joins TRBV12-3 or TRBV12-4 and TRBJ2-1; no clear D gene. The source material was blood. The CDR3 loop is CASSLTGWGEQFF. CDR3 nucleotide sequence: TGTGCCAGCAGTTTAACCGGGTGGGGTGAGCAGTTCTTC.